The text below deals with one T cell receptor (beta chain). Its target antigen remains unknown. One base away there is no much larger clone; base qualities are not given. The collaborating institutions used their own protocols to collect whole blood in K2EDTA tubes. For TCRbeta analysis, collaborator samples were shipped as frozen whole blood, as isolated PBMCs, or as DNA extracted from either sample type. V was cut back by 0 bases and J by 0 bases, leaving a gap of 7 bases between them. The germline V gene sets CDR1 to SGHTS and CDR2 to YDEGEE. The CDR3, cysteine through phenylalanine, is 15 amino acids long. Only the CDR3 portion is preserved as DNA: 45 bases, with reading frame beginning at the first base. The source of the sample is a study of blood T cell repertoires in COVID-19 (dated by TCRdb to 2018 to 2021). At the level of the whole study: Samples from collaborators originated in the United States, Italy and Spain and spanned both the acute and convalescent phases of COVID-19. Deeply sampled blood TCRbeta repertoires from subjects exposed to, actively infected with, or recovered from COVID-19 were included in the dataset. Where available, HLA class I and class II types were taken from metadata supplied by the sample provider and were not determined by assay-based typing. The repertoires were released in a freely available public database intended as a resource for research on the immune response to SARS-CoV-2. The prospective study material was composed of cDNA or gDNA derived from T cells, B-cell-depleted T cells, or PBMCs. Samples were obtained from the ongoing ImmuneRACE study (first 160 participants) and from some 1,300 subjects provided by 6 global collaborators. Nearly every sample came with metadata listing a de-identified subject ID, COVID-19 status, age in years and sex.

What the research found in general, with its limitations: Clinical and demographic metadata were provided uncurated, with the amount varying by source and participant.

TCRbeta CDR3 regions were amplified from genomic DNA using the immunoSEQ Assay, a bias-controlled multiplex PCR. In the source study's methods: The number of nucleated cells in each sample was estimated from the amplification of reference gene primers within the assay. To quantify the absolute abundance of each unique TCRbeta CDR3 rearrangement, sequence reads were collapsed and filtered. Productive Simpson clonality was computed per sample as the square root of Simpson's diversity index over productive rearrangements. This is the immuneACCESS table as TCRdb keeps it, with only in-frame sequences that have V and J called. A part of the clones is gone; compared with another copy, unresolved V genes explain less than half, and the rest is unexplained. V and J calls and clone size are those listed in that table; D and trimming were worked out from the DNA. The sample yields about 130,000 clones; around three quarters were counted once. About 40% of the sample belongs to the ten largest clones.

The sequence came from a man between 35 and 55 years old with active or convalescent COVID-19. The sample taken for sequencing was peripheral blood. Here the chain combines TRBV5-8 and TRBJ1-5; the D gene identity is not certain. This receptor carries the CDR3 CASSLGQISNQPQHF. The DNA reads TGTGCCAGCAGCTTGGGGCAGATTAGCAATCAGCCCCAGCATTTT.